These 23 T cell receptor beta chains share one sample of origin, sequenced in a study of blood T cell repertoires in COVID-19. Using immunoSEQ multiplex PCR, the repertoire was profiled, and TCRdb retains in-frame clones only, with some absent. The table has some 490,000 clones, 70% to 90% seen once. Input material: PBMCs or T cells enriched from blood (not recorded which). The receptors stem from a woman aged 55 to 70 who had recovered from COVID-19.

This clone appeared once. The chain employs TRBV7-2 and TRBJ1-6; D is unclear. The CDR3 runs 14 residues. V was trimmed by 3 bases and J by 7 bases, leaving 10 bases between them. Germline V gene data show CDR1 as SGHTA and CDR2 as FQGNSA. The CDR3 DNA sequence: TGTGCCAGCAGCTTTTTAGAGGCGAATTCACCCCTCCACTTT. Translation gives CASSFLEANSPLHF.

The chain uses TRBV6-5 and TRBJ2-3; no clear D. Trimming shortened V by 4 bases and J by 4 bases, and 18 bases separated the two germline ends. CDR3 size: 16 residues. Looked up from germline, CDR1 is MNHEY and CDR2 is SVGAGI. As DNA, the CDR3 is TGTGCCAGCAGTTTCCGAAGATGGCAGGCCGCAGATACGCAGTATTTT. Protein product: CASSFRRWQAADTQYF.

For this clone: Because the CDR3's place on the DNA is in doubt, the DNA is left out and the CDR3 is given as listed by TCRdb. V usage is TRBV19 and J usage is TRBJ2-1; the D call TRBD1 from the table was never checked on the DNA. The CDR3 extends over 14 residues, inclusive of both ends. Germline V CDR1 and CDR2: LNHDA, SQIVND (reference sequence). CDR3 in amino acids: CASTSDRVVNEQFF.

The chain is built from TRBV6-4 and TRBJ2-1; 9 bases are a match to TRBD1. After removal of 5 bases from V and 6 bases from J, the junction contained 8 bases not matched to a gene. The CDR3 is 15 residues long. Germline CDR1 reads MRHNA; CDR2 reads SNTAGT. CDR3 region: CASSPQGARSNEQFF. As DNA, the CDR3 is TGTGCCAGCAGTCCACAGGGGGCGCGGAGCAATGAGCAGTTCTTC.

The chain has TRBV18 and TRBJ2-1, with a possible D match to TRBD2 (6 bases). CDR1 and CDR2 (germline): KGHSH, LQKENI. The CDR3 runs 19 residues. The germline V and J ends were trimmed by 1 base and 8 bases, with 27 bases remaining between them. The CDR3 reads CASSPQSLFSSAGYDEQFF. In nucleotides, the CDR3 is TGTGCCAGCTCACCACAGTCCCTTTTTTCGTCGGCGGGGTACGATGAGCAGTTCTTC.

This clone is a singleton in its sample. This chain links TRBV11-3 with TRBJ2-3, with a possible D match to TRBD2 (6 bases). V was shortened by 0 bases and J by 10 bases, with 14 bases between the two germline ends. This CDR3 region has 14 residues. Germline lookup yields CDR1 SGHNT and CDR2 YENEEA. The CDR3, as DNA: TGTGCCAGCAGCTTAGATCAAGTCACGGGGGCGCAGTATTTT. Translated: CASSLDQVTGAQYF. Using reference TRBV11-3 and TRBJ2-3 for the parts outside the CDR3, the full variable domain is EAGVVQSPRYKIIEKKQPVAFWCNPISGHNTLYWYLQNLGQGPELLIRYENEEAVDDSQLPKDRFSAERLKGVDSTLKIQPAELGDSAVYLCASSLDQVTGAQYFGPGTRLTVL.

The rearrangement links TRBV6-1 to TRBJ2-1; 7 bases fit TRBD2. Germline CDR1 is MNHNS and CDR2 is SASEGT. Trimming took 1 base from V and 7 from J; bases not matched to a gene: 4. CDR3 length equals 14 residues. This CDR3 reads CASSEGGTNNEQFF. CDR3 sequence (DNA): TGTGCCAGCAGTGAAGGTGGGACTAATAATGAGCAGTTCTTC.

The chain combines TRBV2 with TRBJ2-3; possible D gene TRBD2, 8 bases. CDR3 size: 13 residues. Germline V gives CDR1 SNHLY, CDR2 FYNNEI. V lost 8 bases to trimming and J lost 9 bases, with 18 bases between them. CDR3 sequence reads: CASETGAGGTQYF. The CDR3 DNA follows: TGTGCCAGCGAAACAGGGGCGGGAGGAACGCAGTATTTT.

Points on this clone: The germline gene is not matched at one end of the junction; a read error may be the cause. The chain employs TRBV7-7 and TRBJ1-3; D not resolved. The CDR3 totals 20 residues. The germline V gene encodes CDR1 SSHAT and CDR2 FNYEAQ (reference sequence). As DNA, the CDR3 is TGTGCTAGCAGCTTAGTGGGGATTATAGCCAGGACGGGGTCTGGAAACACCATATATTTT. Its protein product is CASSLVGIIARTGSGNTIYF.

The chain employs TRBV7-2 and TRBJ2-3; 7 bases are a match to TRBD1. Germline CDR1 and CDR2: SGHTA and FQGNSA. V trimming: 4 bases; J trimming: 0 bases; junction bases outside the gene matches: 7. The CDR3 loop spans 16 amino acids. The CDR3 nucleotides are TGTGCCAGCAGCTCCAGGGGGTGGGCTAGCACAGATACGCAGTATTTT. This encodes CASSSRGWASTDTQYF.

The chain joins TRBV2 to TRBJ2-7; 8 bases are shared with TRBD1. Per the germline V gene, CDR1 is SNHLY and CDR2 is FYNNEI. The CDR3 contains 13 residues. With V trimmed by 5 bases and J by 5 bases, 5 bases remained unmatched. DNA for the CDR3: TGTGCCAGCAGTCTTGGACAGGGCCACGAGCAGTACTTC. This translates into CASSLGQGHEQYF.

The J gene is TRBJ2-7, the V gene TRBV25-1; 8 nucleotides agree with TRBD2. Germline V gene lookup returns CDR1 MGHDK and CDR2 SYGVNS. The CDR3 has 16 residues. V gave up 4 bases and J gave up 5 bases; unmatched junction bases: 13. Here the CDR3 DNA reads TGTGCCAGCAGTGCTATGGGGCGGGGGGCGAACGACGAGCAGTACTTC. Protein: CASSAMGRGANDEQYF.

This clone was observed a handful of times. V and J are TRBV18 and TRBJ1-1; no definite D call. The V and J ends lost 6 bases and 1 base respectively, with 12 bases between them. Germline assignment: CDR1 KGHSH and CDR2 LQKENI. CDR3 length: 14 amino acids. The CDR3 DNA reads TGTGCCAGCTCCCACAAACAGCAGAACACTGAAGCTTTCTTT. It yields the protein CASSHKQQNTEAFF. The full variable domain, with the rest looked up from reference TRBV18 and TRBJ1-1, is NAGVMQNPRHLVRRRGQEARLRCSPMKGHSHVYWYRQLPEEGLKFMVYLQKENIIDESGMPKERFSAEFPKEGPSILRIQQVVRGDSAAYFCASSHKQQNTEAFFGQGTRLTVV.

The CDR3 region has the DNA TGTGCCAGCAGTTCGACAGGTCTAGGGATGAACAATGAGCAGTTCTTC. This translates into CASSSTGLGMNNEQFF. The chain employs TRBV28 and TRBJ2-1, with a possible D match to TRBD1 (6 bases). Per germline, CDR1 MDHEN and CDR2 SYDVKM. V lost 4 bases and J 5 bases, leaving 18 bases between the germline ends. The length of the CDR3 is 16 residues.

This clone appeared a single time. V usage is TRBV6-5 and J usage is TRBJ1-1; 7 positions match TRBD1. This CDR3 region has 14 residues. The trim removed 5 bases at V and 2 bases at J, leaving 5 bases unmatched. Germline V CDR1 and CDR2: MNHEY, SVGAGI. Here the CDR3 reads CASSPRQGNTEAFF. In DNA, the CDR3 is TGTGCCAGCAGTCCCCGACAGGGAAACACTGAAGCTTTCTTT.

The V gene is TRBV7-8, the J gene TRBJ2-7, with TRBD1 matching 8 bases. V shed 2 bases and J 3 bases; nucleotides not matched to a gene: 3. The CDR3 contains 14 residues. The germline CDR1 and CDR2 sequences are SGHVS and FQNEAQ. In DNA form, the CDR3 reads TGTGCCAGCAGCTTAATTGGGACAGGCTACGAGCAGTACTTC. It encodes CASSLIGTGYEQYF. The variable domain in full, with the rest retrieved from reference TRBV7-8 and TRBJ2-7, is GAGVSQSPRYKVAKRGQDVALRCDPISGHVSLFWYQQALGQGPEFLTYFQNEAQLDKSGLPSDRFFAERPEGSVSTLKIQRTQQEDSAVYLCASSLIGTGYEQYFGPGTRLTVT.

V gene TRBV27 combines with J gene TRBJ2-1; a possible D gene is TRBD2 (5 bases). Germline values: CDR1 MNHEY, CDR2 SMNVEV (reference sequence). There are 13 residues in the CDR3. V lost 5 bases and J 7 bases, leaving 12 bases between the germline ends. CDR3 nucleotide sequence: TGTGCCAGCAGTCTAAGGGAGCATAATGAGCAGTTCTTC. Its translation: CASSLREHNEQFF.

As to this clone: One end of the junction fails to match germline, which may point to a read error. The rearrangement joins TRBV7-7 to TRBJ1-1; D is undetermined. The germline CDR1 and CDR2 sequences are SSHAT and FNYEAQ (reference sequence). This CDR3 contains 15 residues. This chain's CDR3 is CASSPVDLANTEAFF. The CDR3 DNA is TGTGCTAGCAGCCCTGTGGACTTAGCGAACACTGAAGCTTTCTTT.

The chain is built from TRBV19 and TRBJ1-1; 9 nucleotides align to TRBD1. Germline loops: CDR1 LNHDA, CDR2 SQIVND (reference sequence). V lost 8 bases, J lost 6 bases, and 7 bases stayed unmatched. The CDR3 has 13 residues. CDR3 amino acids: CASHRGRVSEAFF. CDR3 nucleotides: TGTGCCAGTCACAGGGGGCGAGTCTCTGAAGCTTTCTTT.

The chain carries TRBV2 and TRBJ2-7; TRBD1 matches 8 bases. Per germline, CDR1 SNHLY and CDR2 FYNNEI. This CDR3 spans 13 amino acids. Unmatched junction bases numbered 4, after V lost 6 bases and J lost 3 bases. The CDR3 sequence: CASSPTGGYEQYF. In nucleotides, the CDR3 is TGTGCCAGCAGCCCAACAGGGGGCTACGAGCAGTACTTC. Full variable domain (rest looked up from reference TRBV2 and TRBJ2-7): EPEVTQTPSHQVTQMGQEVILRCVPISNHLYFYWYRQILGQKVEFLVSFYNNEISEKSEIFDDQFSVERPDGSNFTLKIRSTKLEDSAMYFCASSPTGGYEQYFGPGTRLTVT.

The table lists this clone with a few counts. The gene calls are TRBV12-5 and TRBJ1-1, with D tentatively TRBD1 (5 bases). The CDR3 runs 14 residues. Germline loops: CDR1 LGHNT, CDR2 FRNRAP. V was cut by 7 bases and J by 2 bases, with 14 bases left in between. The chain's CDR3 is CASALGGGNTEAFF. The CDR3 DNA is TGTGCTAGTGCCTTGGGCGGGGGAAACACTGAAGCTTTCTTT.

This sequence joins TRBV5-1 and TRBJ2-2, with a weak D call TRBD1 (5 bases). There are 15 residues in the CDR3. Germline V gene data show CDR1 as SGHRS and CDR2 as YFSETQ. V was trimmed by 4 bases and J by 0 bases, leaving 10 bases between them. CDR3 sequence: CASSLRASNTGELFF. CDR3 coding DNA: TGCGCCAGCAGCCTCAGGGCGTCGAACACCGGGGAGCTGTTTTTT.

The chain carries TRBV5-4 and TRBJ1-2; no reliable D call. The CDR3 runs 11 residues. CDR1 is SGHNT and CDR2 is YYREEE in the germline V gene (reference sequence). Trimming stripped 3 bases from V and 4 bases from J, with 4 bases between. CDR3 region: CASSYGYGYTF. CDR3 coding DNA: TGTGCCAGCAGCTACGGCTATGGCTACACCTTC.